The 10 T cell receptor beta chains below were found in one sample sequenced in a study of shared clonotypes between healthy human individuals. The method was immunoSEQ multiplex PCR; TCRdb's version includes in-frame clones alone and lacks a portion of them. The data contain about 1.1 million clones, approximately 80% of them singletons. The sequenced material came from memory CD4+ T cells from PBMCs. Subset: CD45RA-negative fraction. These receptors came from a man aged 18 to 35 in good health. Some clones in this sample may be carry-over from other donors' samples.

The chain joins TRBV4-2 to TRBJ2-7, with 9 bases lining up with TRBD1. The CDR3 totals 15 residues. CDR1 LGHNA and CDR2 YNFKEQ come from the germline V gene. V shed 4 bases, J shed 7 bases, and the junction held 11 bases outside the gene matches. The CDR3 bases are TGTGCCAGCAGCCGGACAGGGGAAGCCTCCCGGGAGCAGTACTTC. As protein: CASSRTGEASREQYF.

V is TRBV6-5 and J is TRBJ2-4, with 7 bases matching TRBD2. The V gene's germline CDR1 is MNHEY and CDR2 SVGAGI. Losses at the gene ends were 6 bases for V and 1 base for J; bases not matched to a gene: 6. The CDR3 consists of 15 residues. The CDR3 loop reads CASSLTLAAKNIQYF. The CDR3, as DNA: TGTGCCAGCAGCCTTACACTAGCGGCCAAAAACATTCAGTACTTC.

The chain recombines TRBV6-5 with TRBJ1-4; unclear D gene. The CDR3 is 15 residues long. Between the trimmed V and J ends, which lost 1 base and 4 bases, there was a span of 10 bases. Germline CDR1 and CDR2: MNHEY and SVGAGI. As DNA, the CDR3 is TGTGCCAGCAGTTACTATCGGGCCAATAATGAAAAACTGTTTTTT. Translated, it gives CASSYYRANNEKLFF.

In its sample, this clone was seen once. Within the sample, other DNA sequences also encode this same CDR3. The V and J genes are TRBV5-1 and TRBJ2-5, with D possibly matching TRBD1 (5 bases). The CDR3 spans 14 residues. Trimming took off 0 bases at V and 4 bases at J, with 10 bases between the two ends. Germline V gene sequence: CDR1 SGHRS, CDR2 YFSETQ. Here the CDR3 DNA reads TGCGCCAGCAGCTTGGTTGGGGCGGTAGAGACCCAGTACTTC. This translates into CASSLVGAVETQYF. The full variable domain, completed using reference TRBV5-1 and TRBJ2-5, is KAGVTQTPRYLIKTRGQQVTLSCSPISGHRSVSWYQQTPGQGLQFLFEYFSETQRNKGNFPGRFSGRQFSNSRSEMNVSTLELGDSALYLCASSLVGAVETQYFGPGTRLLVL.

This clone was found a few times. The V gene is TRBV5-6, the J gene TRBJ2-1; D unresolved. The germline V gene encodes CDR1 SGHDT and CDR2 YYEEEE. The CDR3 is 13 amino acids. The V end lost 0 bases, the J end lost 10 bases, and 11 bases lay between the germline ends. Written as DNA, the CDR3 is TGTGCCAGCAGCTTGGTCTCCGGTTCAGAGCAGTTCTTC. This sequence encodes CASSLVSGSEQFF. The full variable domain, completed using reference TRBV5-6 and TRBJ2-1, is DAGVTQSPTHLIKTRGQQVTLRCSPKSGHDTVSWYQQALGQGPQFIFQYYEEEERQRGNFPDRFSGHQFPNYSSELNVNALLLGDSALYLCASSLVSGSEQFFGPGTRLTVL.

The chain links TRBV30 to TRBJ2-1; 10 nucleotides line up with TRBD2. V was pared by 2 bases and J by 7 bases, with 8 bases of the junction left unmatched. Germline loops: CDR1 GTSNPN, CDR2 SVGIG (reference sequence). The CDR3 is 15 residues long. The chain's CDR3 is CAWSLSGRAGNEQFF. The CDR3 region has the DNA TGTGCCTGGAGTTTAAGCGGGAGGGCCGGTAATGAGCAGTTCTTC.

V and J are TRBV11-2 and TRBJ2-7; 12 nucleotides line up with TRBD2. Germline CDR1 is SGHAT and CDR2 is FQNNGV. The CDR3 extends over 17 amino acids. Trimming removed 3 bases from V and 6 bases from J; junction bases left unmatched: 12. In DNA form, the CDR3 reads TGTGCCAGCAGCTTTCTCCCCGGACTAGCGGGAACGGGCGAGCAGTACTTC. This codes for CASSFLPGLAGTGEQYF.

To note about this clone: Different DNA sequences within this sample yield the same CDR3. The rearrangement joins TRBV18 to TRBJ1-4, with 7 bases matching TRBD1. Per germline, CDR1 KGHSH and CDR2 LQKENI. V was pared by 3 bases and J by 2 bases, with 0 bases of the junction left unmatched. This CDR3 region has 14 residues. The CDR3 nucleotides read TGTGCCAGCTCACCGGGACAGACTAATGAAAAACTGTTTTTT. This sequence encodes CASSPGQTNEKLFF.

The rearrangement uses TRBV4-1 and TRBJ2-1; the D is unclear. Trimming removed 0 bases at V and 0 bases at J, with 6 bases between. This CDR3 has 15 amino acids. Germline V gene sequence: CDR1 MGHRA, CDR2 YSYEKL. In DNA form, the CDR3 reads TGCGCCAGCAGCCAAGATCCGAACTCCTACAATGAGCAGTTCTTC. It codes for CASSQDPNSYNEQFF.

CDR3 residues: CASSLFGGTHTDTEAFF. In DNA form, the CDR3 reads TGCGCCAGCAGCTTGTTTGGGGGGACCCACACGGACACTGAAGCTTTCTTT. This chain uses TRBV5-1 with TRBJ1-1, with D tentatively TRBD1 (5 bases). Trimming took off 1 base at V and 3 bases at J, with 19 bases between the two ends. This CDR3 has 17 residues. Germline CDR1 and CDR2: SGHRS and YFSETQ.